The 17 T cell receptor beta chains in this list originate from one sample, sequenced in a study of blood T cell repertoires in COVID-19. The table came from immunoSEQ multiplex PCR; TCRdb's copy has only in-frame clones and leaves some out. The sample shows 130,000 to 150,000 clones, under 90% of them seen only once. The sample comprised peripheral blood. These receptors all stem from a human donor in a cohort sampled during active COVID-19.

V is TRBV14 and J is TRBJ2-7, with TRBD2 as a possible D gene (6 bases). The CDR3 consists of 15 residues. Looked up from germline, CDR1 is SGHDN and CDR2 is FVKESK. The germline V and J ends were trimmed by 1 base and 2 bases, with 12 bases remaining between them. The CDR3 sequence is CASSQATRGTYEQYF. The DNA of the CDR3 is TGTGCCAGCAGCCAAGCGACCCGGGGGACCTACGAGCAGTACTTC.

In nucleotides, the CDR3 is TGCGCCAGCAGCTTGAGGGGGGCGGGACAGGGCTACAATGAGCAGTTCTTC. Translating gives CASSLRGAGQGYNEQFF. The V call is TRBV5-1, the J call TRBJ2-1, with 9 bases that match TRBD1. V dropped 1 base and J dropped 3; count of bases not matched to a gene: 8. The CDR3 has 17 amino acids. Per the germline V gene, CDR1 is SGHRS and CDR2 is YFSETQ.

This clone was observed once. The rearrangement uses TRBV6-6 and TRBJ2-1; the match to TRBD2 covers 8 bases. V shed 2 bases and J 4 bases; nucleotides not matched to a gene: 7. The V gene's germline CDR1 is MNHNY and CDR2 SVGAGI (reference sequence). The CDR3 extends over 16 amino acids. CDR3 nucleotide sequence: TGTGCCAGCAGTTACGGAAGCGGGAGAACTTACAATGAGCAGTTCTTC. This encodes CASSYGSGRTYNEQFF.

This clone was found a few times. V is TRBV19 and J is TRBJ2-1; TRBD2 might be the D (6 bases). This CDR3 region has 15 residues. CDR1 is LNHDA, CDR2 SQIVND, per germline (reference sequence). Trimming pared 4 bases from V and 6 bases from J, leaving 16 bases between. This CDR3 is CASSKAGGARNEQFF. CDR3 coding DNA: TGTGCCAGTAGTAAAGCGGGTGGGGCCCGCAATGAGCAGTTCTTC.

The chain has TRBV27 and TRBJ2-7, with TRBD1 as a possible D gene (6 bases). The CDR3 has 15 amino acids. V was pared by 7 bases and J by 0 bases, with 16 bases between. Germline lookup yields CDR1 MNHEY and CDR2 SMNVEV (reference sequence). The CDR3 sequence: CASKRQARNSYEQYF. In DNA form, the CDR3 reads TGTGCCAGCAAACGACAGGCCCGAAACTCCTACGAGCAGTACTTC.

The genes are TRBV28 and TRBJ1-5; perhaps TRBD1 as D (6 bases). Germline CDR1 is MDHEN and CDR2 is SYDVKM. The V end was cut by 5 bases, the J end by 1 base, with 15 bases between. This CDR3 is 16 amino acids long. CDR3: CASSTLQGKSNQPQHF. DNA of the CDR3: TGTGCCAGCAGTACCCTACAGGGTAAGAGCAATCAGCCCCAGCATTTT. The variable domain in full, with the rest retrieved from reference TRBV28 and TRBJ1-5, is DVKVTQSSRYLVKRTGEKVFLECVQDMDHENMFWYRQDPGLGLRLIYFSYDVKMKEKGDIPEGYSVSREKKERFSLILESASTNQTSMYLCASSTLQGKSNQPQHFGDGTRLSIL.

This chain joins TRBV15 and TRBJ2-2, with D unresolved. From germline, CDR1 is LNHNV and CDR2 YYDKDF (reference sequence). The CDR3 consists of 15 residues. V gave up 1 base and J gave up 1 base, with 7 bases separating them. The CDR3 spells CATSRGQLNTGELFF. The CDR3 DNA reads TGTGCCACCAGCAGAGGTCAGTTGAACACCGGGGAGCTGTTTTTT.

This clone was found a few times. The chain is built from TRBV4-1 and TRBJ1-5; 11 bases are a match to TRBD1. This CDR3 comprises 16 residues. CDR1 MGHRA and CDR2 YSYEKL come from the germline V gene. Trimming at V came to 5 bases and at J to 6 bases, leaving 9 bases not matched to a gene. The CDR3 loop is CASSFSDRGLLQPQHF. The CDR3 DNA reads as TGCGCCAGCAGCTTTTCGGACAGGGGGCTTCTTCAGCCCCAGCATTTT.

This chain uses TRBV7-9 with TRBJ1-2; 8 bases are shared with TRBD1. The CDR3 loop spans 13 amino acids. The germline CDR1 and CDR2 sequences are SEHNR and FQNEAQ (reference sequence). Trimming at V came to 5 bases and at J to 8 bases, leaving 7 bases not matched to a gene. Written as DNA, the CDR3 is TGTGCCAGCAGCCCACGGACAGGGCGGGGCTACACCTTC. Encoded protein: CASSPRTGRGYTF.

The V call is TRBV5-6, the J call TRBJ2-1; tentative D call: TRBD2 (6 bases). Trimming removed 6 bases from V and 5 bases from J, with 15 bases in between. Germline-derived CDR1 and CDR2 are SGHDT and YYEEEE. CDR3 length: 14 amino acids. CDR3: CASIQGLGDNEQFF. The CDR3 region has the DNA TGTGCCAGCATCCAGGGACTCGGTGACAATGAGCAGTTCTTC.

The chain uses TRBV4-2 and TRBJ2-7; 7 bases are a match to TRBD1. There are 18 residues in the CDR3. Germline trimming cut 1 base from V and 0 bases from J; bases unmatched to any gene: 12. Germline CDR1 LGHNA, CDR2 YNFKEQ. As DNA, the CDR3 is TGTGCCAGCAGCCAAGGTTATCTACAGGGGCGGGCCTCCTACGAGCAGTACTTC. It is translated as CASSQGYLQGRASYEQYF.

The J gene is TRBJ2-1, the V gene TRBV9; 9 nucleotides match TRBD2. Unmatched junction bases numbered 12, after V lost 0 bases and J lost 2 bases. This CDR3 has 19 amino acids. Germline CDR1 reads SGDLS; CDR2 reads YYNGEE. For the CDR3, the DNA is TGTGCCAGCAGCGTAGCCCTAGCGGGGATTCCCTACACCTACAATGAGCAGTTCTTC. Its protein is CASSVALAGIPYTYNEQFF.

The chain employs TRBV28 and TRBJ2-7; 7 bases fit TRBD1. Germline CDR1 and CDR2: MDHEN and SYDVKM. V gave up 2 bases and J gave up 3 bases; unmatched junction bases: 4. CDR3 length: 14 residues. The CDR3 protein is CASSLTGDLYEQYF. CDR3 sequence (DNA): TGTGCCAGCAGTTTAACAGGGGACCTCTACGAGCAGTACTTC.

The rearrangement uses TRBV10-2 and TRBJ2-7; 12 nucleotides match TRBD2. Germline CDR1 WSHSY, CDR2 SAAADI. V lost 3 bases, J lost 5 bases, and 11 bases stayed unmatched. The CDR3 consists of 17 residues. The DNA for the CDR3 is TGCGCCAGCAGTGATAGGAGGACTAGCGGGACCTCTCACGAGCAGTACTTC. This translates into CASSDRRTSGTSHEQYF.

The gene calls are TRBV2 and TRBJ1-1, with D tentatively TRBD1 (6 bases). The CDR3 is 16 residues long. Germline lookup yields CDR1 SNHLY and CDR2 FYNNEI. The V end was cut by 8 bases, the J end by 1 base, with 20 bases between. CDR3 sequence: CASGDRRQVGNTEAFF. The CDR3, as DNA: TGTGCCAGCGGCGACAGGAGGCAGGTTGGGAACACTGAAGCTTTCTTT. The complete variable domain, with remaining parts taken from reference TRBV2 and TRBJ1-1, reads EPEVTQTPSHQVTQMGQEVILRCVPISNHLYFYWYRQILGQKVEFLVSFYNNEISEKSEIFDDQFSVERPDGSNFTLKIRSTKLEDSAMYFCASGDRRQVGNTEAFFGQGTRLTVV.

This sequence joins TRBV6-2 or TRBV6-3 and TRBJ2-7; TRBD2 agrees at 9 bases. J was trimmed by 3 bases and V by 6 bases; bases with no gene match: 12. Germline V gene lookup returns CDR1 MNHEY and CDR2 SVGEGT. This CDR3 region has 16 residues. CDR3 region: CASSPLGTSSLYEQYF. In DNA form, the CDR3 reads TGTGCCAGCAGCCCCCTCGGGACTAGCTCCCTCTACGAGCAGTACTTC.

The chain carries TRBV12-3 or TRBV12-4 and TRBJ2-7; D is perhaps TRBD2 (6 bases). V lost 7 bases and J 3 bases, leaving 13 bases between the germline ends. The CDR3 runs to 13 residues. This CDR3 is CASNLGEDYEQYF. Written as DNA, the CDR3 is TGTGCCAGCAATCTAGGGGAGGACTACGAGCAGTACTTC.